This entry lists 17 T cell receptor beta chains sequenced from one sample in a study of blood T cell repertoires in COVID-19. Some clones are missing from TCRdb's copy, which holds only in-frame ones; the method was immunoSEQ multiplex PCR. The table includes about 270,000 clones, approximately 89% detected once. Material for sequencing was PBMCs or T cells enriched from blood (not recorded which). Receptors were obtained from a man aged 40-50 years who had been exposed to COVID-19.

As for this clone: Distinct nucleotide sequences in the sample also encode this CDR3. This chain links TRBV5-1 with TRBJ2-2; possibly TRBD2 for D (5 bases). The germline V gene has CDR1 SGHRS and CDR2 YFSETQ. V was pared by 4 bases and J by 5 bases, with 9 bases between. The CDR3 contains 13 residues. CDR3 protein: CASSPSGTGELFF. CDR3 bases: TGCGCCAGCAGCCCATCGGGAACCGGGGAGCTGTTTTTT.

This clone has only a few counts. The chain joins TRBV2 to TRBJ1-2; 8 nucleotides line up with TRBD1. This CDR3 has 15 residues. In germline, CDR1 is SNHLY, CDR2 FYNNEI. The V gene end was trimmed by 3 bases and the J gene end by 2 bases; junction bases not matched to a gene: 5. CDR3 sequence reads: CASSDRTGRNYGYTF. In DNA form, the CDR3 reads TGTGCCAGCAGTGACCGGACAGGGAGAAACTATGGCTACACCTTC.

For this clone: This sample also contains other DNA sequences that code for the same CDR3. The genes are TRBV28 and TRBJ2-7, with D unresolved. Trimming left V 5 bases short and J 4 bases short, with 6 bases between. The germline CDR1 and CDR2 sequences are MDHEN and SYDVKM. The CDR3 consists of 11 residues. CDR3 residues: CASSPRYEQYF. The CDR3 nucleotides read TGTGCCAGCAGTCCTCGGTACGAGCAGTACTTC.

This sequence joins TRBV30 and TRBJ2-3; 13 nucleotides match TRBD2. Germline V gene lookup returns CDR1 GTSNPN and CDR2 SVGIG (reference sequence). The V gene end was trimmed by 1 base and the J gene end by 4 bases; junction bases not matched to a gene: 5. This CDR3 is 16 amino acids long. The DNA of the CDR3 is TGTGCCTGGAGTGGGGGGACTAGCGGGACTTCAGATACGCAGTATTTT. This encodes CAWSGGTSGTSDTQYF.

The chain carries TRBV12-3 or TRBV12-4 and TRBJ2-1, with D maybe TRBD2 (7 bases). Trimming took off 6 bases at V and 7 bases at J, with 10 bases between the two ends. The CDR3 has 12 amino acids. The CDR3 region is CASRGGGNEQFF. In nucleotides, the CDR3 is TGTGCCAGCAGAGGGGGGGGGAATGAGCAGTTCTTC.

This clone was seen once. This chain connects TRBV15 to TRBJ2-5; D is unresolved. Germline assignment: CDR1 LNHNV and CDR2 YYDKDF (reference sequence). This CDR3 contains 15 residues. Trimming pared 0 bases from V and 4 bases from J, leaving 12 bases between. The CDR3 region is CATSRERLRGETQYF. CDR3 nucleotides: TGTGCCACCAGCAGAGAGCGCCTAAGAGGAGAGACCCAGTACTTC.

This rearrangement joins TRBV9 to TRBJ1-2; no clear D gene. V lost 0 bases and J 1 base, leaving 7 bases between the germline ends. There are 14 residues in the CDR3. The germline V gene has CDR1 SGDLS and CDR2 YYNGEE. CDR3 DNA sequence: TGTGCCAGCAGCGTAGCCCGGGGTAACTATGGCTACACCTTC. Protein: CASSVARGNYGYTF.

The chain employs TRBV4-3 and TRBJ1-5, with D maybe TRBD1 (5 bases). This CDR3 region has 14 residues. The V end lost 3 bases, the J end lost 3 bases, and 9 bases lay between the germline ends. CDR1 and CDR2 from the germline V gene are LGHNA and YSLEER. The CDR3 loop is CASSQGGDNQPQHF. CDR3 bases: TGCGCCAGCAGCCAGGGGGGAGACAATCAGCCCCAGCATTTT.

The V gene is TRBV7-2, the J gene TRBJ1-2; perhaps TRBD1 as D (6 bases). The CDR3 runs to 15 residues. V dropped 5 bases and J dropped 3 bases, with 16 bases sitting between them. The V gene's germline CDR1 is SGHTA and CDR2 FQGNSA. The CDR3 bases are TGTGCCAGCAGCCGCATTTGGGGGGGCGACTATGGCTACACCTTC. Protein sequence: CASSRIWGGDYGYTF.

Here the CDR3 DNA reads TGCGCCAGCAGCTTGGGGGGACTAGAGGAGACCCAGTACTTC. Encoded protein: CASSLGGLEETQYF. V gene TRBV5-1 combines with J gene TRBJ2-5; 8 nucleotides align to TRBD2. V lost 0 bases, J lost 5 bases, and 3 bases stayed unmatched. The V gene's germline CDR1 is SGHRS and CDR2 YFSETQ. This CDR3 spans 14 amino acids.

The rearrangement uses TRBV6-2 or TRBV6-3 and TRBJ2-7, with D possibly matching TRBD1 (6 bases). The length of the CDR3 is 15 residues. Germline lookup yields CDR1 MNHEY and CDR2 SVGEGT. Trimming left V 4 bases short and J 9 bases short, with 22 bases between. The CDR3 DNA reads TGTGCCAGCAGTTTATCAAACAGGGATCCCGAAGGGCAGTACTTC. Its translation is CASSLSNRDPEGQYF.

The chain uses TRBV5-4 and TRBJ2-7, with 7 nucleotides matching TRBD1. The ends lost 4 bases at V and 3 bases at J; junction bases unmatched: 7. This CDR3 spans 14 amino acids. Germline values: CDR1 SGHNT, CDR2 YYREEE (reference sequence). For the CDR3, the DNA is TGTGCCAGCAGCAAGGGACAGAACGACTACGAGCAGTACTTC. Its translation is CASSKGQNDYEQYF.

This chain connects TRBV11-2 to TRBJ2-5, with 8 bases fitting TRBD2. Looked up from germline, CDR1 is SGHAT and CDR2 is FQNNGV. This CDR3 contains 14 residues. CDR3 sequence (DNA): TGTGCGACGGGGGGACTAGGGGCCTTGGAGACCCAGTACTTC. The encoded protein is CATGGLGALETQYF.

V gene TRBV19 combines with J gene TRBJ1-4, with D hard to call. V lost 6 bases to trimming and J lost 7 bases, with 18 bases between them. The CDR3 runs to 15 residues. The germline V gene encodes CDR1 LNHDA and CDR2 SQIVND (reference sequence). The chain's CDR3 is CASRLTALGSEKLFF. The CDR3 nucleotides are TGTGCCAGTAGATTGACCGCCCTGGGGAGTGAAAAACTGTTTTTT.

The chain carries TRBV18 and TRBJ1-4, with D perhaps matching TRBD1 (6 bases). This CDR3 comprises 14 residues. Trimming took 5 bases from V and 0 from J, leaving 7 bases between them. The germline gives CDR1 KGHSH, CDR2 LQKENI. The DNA for the CDR3 is TGTGCCAGCTCAGCAGGGGCAACTAATGAAAAACTGTTTTTT. It yields the protein CASSAGATNEKLFF.

This chain connects TRBV30 to TRBJ2-2, with 10 bases lining up with TRBD1. J lost 6 bases, V lost 3 bases, and 4 bases had no gene match. This CDR3 has 14 amino acids. Germline V gene data show CDR1 as GTSNPN and CDR2 as SVGIG (reference sequence). CDR3 sequence (DNA): TGTGCCTGGAGGCAGACAGGGGGCGCCGGGGAGCTGTTTTTT. Translation: CAWRQTGGAGELFF.

V gene TRBV19 combines with J gene TRBJ2-1, with D possibly matching TRBD2 (5 bases). Germline V gene data show CDR1 as LNHDA and CDR2 as SQIVND (reference sequence). The germline V and J ends were trimmed by 2 bases and 0 bases, with 11 bases remaining between them. CDR3 length: 16 amino acids. Here the CDR3 reads CASSISGLSSYNEQFF. The CDR3 bases are TGTGCCAGTAGTATATCGGGGTTAAGCTCCTACAATGAGCAGTTCTTC.